This T cell receptor beta chain was profiled in a study of shared clonotypes between healthy human individuals. Method: immunoSEQ multiplex PCR; TCRdb's copy keeps in-frame clones and lacks some. The data hold 950,000 to 1,300,000 clones, with approximately 68% observed a single time. The study's findings and limits: Naive subsets generally had larger estimated richness than memory subsets.

About this clone: What it recognizes is unknown.

The source material was memory CD4+ T cells sorted from blood. Subset: CD45RA-negative fraction. The TCR was taken from a man aged 18 to 30 in good health.

CDR3 loop: CASSSTALSSGYTF. The CDR3 DNA is TGTGCCAGCAGCTCGACCGCCTTGTCCTCTGGCTACACCTTC. The chain recombines TRBV11-2 with TRBJ1-2; D not certain. Germline-derived CDR1 and CDR2 are SGHAT and FQNNGV. Trimming removed 4 bases at V and 7 bases at J, with 16 bases between. The CDR3 is 14 residues long.